Sequencing of this T cell receptor (beta chain) was carried out in a study of T cell repertoires in cytomegalovirus infection. Looking at the study overall: Alongside well-studied HLA-B-restricted CMV epitopes, recently identified HLA-C-restricted CMV epitopes were also used.

The CDR3 loop spans 17 amino acids. V lost 4 bases, J lost 5 bases, and 22 bases lay in between. Germline values: CDR1 SGHVS, CDR2 FQNEAQ. Study-level points and caveats: CMV-specific TCR beta clonotypes restricted by HLA-C were the ones dominating the ex vivo response.

Comment on this clonotype: The antigen is unknown.

One entry per CDR3 protein, called by TCRdb with MiXCR from the reads. The table has around 570,000 distinct CDR3 sequences, about 40% seen once; the top ten hold 48%. This specimen was cultured PBMCs, taken from culture after CMV antigen stimulation. This rearrangement joins TRBV7-8 to TRBJ2-3, with D perhaps TRBD2 (6 bases). The TCR was taken from a human donor in good health (CMV status not recorded). Some clones in this sample may be carry-over from other donors' samples. Here the CDR3 reads CASSSRDGPQGGDTQYF. CDR3 nucleotide sequence: TGTGCCAGCAGCTCGAGGGACGGACCCCAGGGAGGAGATACGCAGTATTTT.